This T cell receptor beta chain was documented in a study of blood T cell repertoires in COVID-19. Study in general: Acute and convalescent COVID-19 specimens originated in the United States, Italy and Spain.

This CDR3 is 14 amino acids long. Germline CDR1 and CDR2: SNHLY and FYNNEI. Trimming took 8 bases from V and 3 from J; bases not matched to a gene: 4. Profiling relied on immunoSEQ multiplex PCR, and the TCRdb table lists in-frame clones only, not all of them. In the table there are more than 50,000 clones, about 91% of which are singletons. The TCR comes from a man aged 60 to 75 with active COVID-19. Sequencing was performed on peripheral blood. The genes are TRBV2 and TRBJ2-3; 11 bases align to TRBD2. DNA of the CDR3: TGTGCCAGCTACCGACTAGCGGGAACAGATACGCAGTATTTT. Translating it yields CASYRLAGTDTQYF. The full variable domain, in which reference TRBV2 and TRBJ2-3 provide the parts outside the CDR3, is EPEVTQTPSHQVTQMGQEVILRCVPISNHLYFYWYRQILGQKVEFLVSFYNNEISEKSEIFDDQFSVERPDGSNFTLKIRSTKLEDSAMYFCASYRLAGTDTQYFGPGTRLTVL.